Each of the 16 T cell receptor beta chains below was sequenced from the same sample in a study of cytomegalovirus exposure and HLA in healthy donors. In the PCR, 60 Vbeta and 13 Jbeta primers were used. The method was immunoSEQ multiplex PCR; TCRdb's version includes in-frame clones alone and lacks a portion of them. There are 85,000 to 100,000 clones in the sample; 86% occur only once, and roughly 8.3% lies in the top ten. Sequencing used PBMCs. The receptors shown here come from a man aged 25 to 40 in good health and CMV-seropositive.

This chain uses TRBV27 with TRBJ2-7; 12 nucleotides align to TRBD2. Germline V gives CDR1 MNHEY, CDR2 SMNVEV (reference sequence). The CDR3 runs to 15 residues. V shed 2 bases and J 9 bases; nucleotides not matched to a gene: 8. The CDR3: CASSLGLAGGPPQYF. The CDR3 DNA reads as TGTGCCAGCAGTTTAGGGCTAGCGGGAGGGCCTCCGCAGTACTTC.

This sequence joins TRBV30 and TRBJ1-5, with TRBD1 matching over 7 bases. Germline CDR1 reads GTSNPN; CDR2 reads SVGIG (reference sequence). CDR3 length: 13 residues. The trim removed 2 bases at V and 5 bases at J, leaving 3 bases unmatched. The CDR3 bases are TGTGCCTGGAGTCGACAGGGTGATCAGCCCCAGCATTTT. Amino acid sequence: CAWSRQGDQPQHF.

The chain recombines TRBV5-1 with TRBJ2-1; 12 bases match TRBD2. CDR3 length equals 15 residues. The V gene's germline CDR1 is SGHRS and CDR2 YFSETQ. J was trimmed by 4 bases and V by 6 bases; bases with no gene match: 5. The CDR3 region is CASTVGTSGYNEQFF. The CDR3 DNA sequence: TGCGCCAGCACCGTGGGGACTAGCGGGTACAATGAGCAGTTCTTC.

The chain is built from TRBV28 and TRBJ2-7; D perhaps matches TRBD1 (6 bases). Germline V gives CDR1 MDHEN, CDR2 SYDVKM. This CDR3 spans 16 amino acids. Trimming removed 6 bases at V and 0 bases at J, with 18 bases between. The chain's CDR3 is CASRSGTPVLSYEQYF. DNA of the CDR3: TGTGCCAGCAGGTCCGGGACACCCGTCCTCTCCTACGAGCAGTACTTC.

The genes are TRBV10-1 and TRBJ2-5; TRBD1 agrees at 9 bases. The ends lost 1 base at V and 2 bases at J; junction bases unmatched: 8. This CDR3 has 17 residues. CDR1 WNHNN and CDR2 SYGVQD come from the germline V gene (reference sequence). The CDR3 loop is CASSEWKGQGNQETQYF. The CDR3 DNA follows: TGCGCCAGCAGTGAGTGGAAGGGACAGGGTAATCAAGAGACCCAGTACTTC.

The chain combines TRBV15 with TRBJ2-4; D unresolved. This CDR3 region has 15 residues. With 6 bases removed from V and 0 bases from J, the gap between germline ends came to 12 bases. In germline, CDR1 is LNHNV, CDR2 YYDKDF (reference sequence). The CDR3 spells CATSTPGSAKNIQYF. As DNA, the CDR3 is TGTGCCACCAGTACCCCAGGCTCAGCCAAAAACATTCAGTACTTC. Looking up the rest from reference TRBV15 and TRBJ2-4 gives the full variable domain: DAMVIQNPRYQVTQFGKPVTLSCSQTLNHNVMYWYQQKSSQAPKLLFHYYDKDFNNEADTPDNFQSRRPNTSFCFLDIRSPGLGDTAMYLCATSTPGSAKNIQYFGAGTRLSVL.

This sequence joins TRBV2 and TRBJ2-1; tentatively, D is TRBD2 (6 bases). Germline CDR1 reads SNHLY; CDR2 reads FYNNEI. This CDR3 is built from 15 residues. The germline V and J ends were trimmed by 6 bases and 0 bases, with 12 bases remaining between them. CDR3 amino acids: CASRGGGSSYNEQFF. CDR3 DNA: TGTGCCAGCAGGGGTGGGGGGAGCTCCTACAATGAGCAGTTCTTC.

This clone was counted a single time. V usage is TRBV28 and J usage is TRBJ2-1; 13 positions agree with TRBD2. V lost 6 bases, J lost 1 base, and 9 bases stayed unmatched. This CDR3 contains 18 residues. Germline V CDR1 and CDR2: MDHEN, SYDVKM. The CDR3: CASSSPLGLAGSYNEQFF. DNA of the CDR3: TGTGCCAGCAGCTCCCCCTTGGGACTAGCGGGATCCTACAATGAGCAGTTCTTC.

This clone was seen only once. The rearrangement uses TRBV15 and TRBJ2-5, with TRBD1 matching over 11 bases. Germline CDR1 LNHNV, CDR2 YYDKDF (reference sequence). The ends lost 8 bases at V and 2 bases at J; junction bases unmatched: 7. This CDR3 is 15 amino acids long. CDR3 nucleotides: TGTGCCACCCAAGGGACAGGGGGTTCACAAGAGACCCAGTACTTC. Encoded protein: CATQGTGGSQETQYF.

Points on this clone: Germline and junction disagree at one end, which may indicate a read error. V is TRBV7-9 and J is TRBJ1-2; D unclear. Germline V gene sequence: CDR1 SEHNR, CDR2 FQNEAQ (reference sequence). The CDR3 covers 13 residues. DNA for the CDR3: TGTTCCAGCAGCCCCAGCGTCGACTATGGCTACACCTTC. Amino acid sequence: CSSSPSVDYGYTF.

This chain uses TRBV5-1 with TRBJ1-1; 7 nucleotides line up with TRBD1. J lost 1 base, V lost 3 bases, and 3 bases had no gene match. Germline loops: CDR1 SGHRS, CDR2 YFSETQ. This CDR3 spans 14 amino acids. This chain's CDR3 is CASSSWTGNTEAFF. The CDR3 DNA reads TGCGCCAGCAGCTCCTGGACAGGGAACACTGAAGCTTTCTTT. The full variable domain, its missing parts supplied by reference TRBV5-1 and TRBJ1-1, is KAGVTQTPRYLIKTRGQQVTLSCSPISGHRSVSWYQQTPGQGLQFLFEYFSETQRNKGNFPGRFSGRQFSNSRSEMNVSTLELGDSALYLCASSSWTGNTEAFFGQGTRLTVV.

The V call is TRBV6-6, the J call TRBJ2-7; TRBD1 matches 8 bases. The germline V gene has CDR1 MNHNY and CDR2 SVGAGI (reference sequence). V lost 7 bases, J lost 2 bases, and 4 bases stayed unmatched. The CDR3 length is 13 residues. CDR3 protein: CASKDRDTYEQYF. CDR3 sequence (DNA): TGTGCCAGCAAGGACAGGGACACCTACGAGCAGTACTTC.

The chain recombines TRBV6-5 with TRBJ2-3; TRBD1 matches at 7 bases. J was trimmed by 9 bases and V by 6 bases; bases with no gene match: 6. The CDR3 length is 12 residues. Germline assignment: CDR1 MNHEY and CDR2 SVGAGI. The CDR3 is CASSPDRETQYF. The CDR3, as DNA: TGTGCCAGCAGCCCCGACAGGGAGACGCAGTATTTT.

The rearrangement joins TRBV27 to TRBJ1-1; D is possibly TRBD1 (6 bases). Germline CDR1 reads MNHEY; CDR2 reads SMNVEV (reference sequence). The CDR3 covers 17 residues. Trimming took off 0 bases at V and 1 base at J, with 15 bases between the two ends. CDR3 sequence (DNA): TGTGCCAGCAGTTTATCCGGGCATCTCAGGGGGAACACTGAAGCTTTCTTT. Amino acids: CASSLSGHLRGNTEAFF.

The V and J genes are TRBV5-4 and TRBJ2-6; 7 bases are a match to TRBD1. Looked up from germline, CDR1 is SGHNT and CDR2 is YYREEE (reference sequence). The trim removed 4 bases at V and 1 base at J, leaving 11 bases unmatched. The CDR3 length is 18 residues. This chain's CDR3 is CASSPSGRGWSGANVLTF. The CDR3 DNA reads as TGTGCCAGCAGCCCCTCGGGCAGGGGGTGGTCTGGGGCCAACGTCCTGACTTTC.

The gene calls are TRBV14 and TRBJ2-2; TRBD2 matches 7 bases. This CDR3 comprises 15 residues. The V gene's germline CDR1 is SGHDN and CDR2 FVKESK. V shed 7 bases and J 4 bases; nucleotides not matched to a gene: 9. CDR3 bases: TGTGCCAGCAAACTGGGCGGGAGTGTCACCGGGGAGCTGTTTTTT. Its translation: CASKLGGSVTGELFF.